This T cell receptor (beta chain) derives from a study of blood T cell repertoires in COVID-19. TCRdb keeps only in-frame clones here, not all; method: immunoSEQ multiplex PCR. This table holds about 190,000 clones, roughly 91% found once. The V end lost 4 bases, the J end lost 9 bases, and 19 bases lay between the germline ends. The CDR3 has 15 residues. Germline V gene lookup returns CDR1 SGHRS and CDR2 YFSETQ. This TCR was recovered from a human donor in a cohort sampled during active COVID-19. Sequenced material: peripheral blood. The chain recombines TRBV5-1 with TRBJ2-2; perhaps TRBD1 as D (6 bases). The CDR3 sequence: CASSPQGLDGRELFF. The CDR3 DNA sequence: TGCGCCAGCAGCCCCCAGGGGCTAGACGGGAGGGAGCTGTTTTTT.